This T cell receptor (beta chain) comes out of a study of blood T cell repertoires in COVID-19. Data came from immunoSEQ multiplex PCR; TCRdb stores just in-frame clones and leaves some out. This table holds about 44,000 clones, approximately 92% found once. There are 16 residues in the CDR3. Looked up from germline, CDR1 is LGHDT and CDR2 is YNNKEL (reference sequence). V lost 0 bases and J lost 4; bases outside the gene matches: 6. The sequence derives from a man between 45 and 60 years old with COVID-19, enrolled during active disease. The V gene is TRBV3-1 (or the pseudogene TRBV3-2), the J gene TRBJ1-3; TRBD1 agrees at 7 bases. Sequenced sample: peripheral blood. The CDR3 here is CASSQDRGTAGNTIYF. The DNA of the CDR3 is TGTGCCAGCAGCCAAGACCGAGGGACAGCAGGAAACACCATATATTTT.